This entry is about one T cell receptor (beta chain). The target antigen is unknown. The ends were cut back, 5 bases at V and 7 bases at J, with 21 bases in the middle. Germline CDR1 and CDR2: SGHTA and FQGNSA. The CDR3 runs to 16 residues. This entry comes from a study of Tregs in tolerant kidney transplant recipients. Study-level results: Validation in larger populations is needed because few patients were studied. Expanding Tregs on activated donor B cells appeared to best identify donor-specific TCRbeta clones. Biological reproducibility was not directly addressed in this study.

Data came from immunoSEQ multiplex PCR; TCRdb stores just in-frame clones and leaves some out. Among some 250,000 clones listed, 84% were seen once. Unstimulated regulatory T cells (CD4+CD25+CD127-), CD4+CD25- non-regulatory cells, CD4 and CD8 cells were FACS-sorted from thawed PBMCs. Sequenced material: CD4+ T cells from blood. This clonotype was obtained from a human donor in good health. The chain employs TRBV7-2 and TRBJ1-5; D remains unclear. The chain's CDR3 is CASSPSGPGRRQPQHF. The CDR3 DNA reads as TGTGCCAGCAGCCCTAGCGGGCCCGGGCGCCGACAGCCCCAGCATTTT.